This TCR beta chain appears in the sequencing data of a study of early T cells in non-severe SARS-CoV-2 infection. The CDR3 runs to 10 residues. Trimming pared 8 bases from V and 4 bases from J, leaving 6 bases between. Germline values: CDR1 SNHLY, CDR2 FYNNEI. TCRdb passed the 5' RACE reads through MiXCR, listing each CDR3 protein once. The sample yields tens of thousands of distinct CDR3 sequences, about 17% seen once. The source material was whole blood, sampled at baseline. The rearrangement uses TRBV2 and TRBJ2-7, with D hard to call. This TCR was recovered from an adult who was a healthcare worker with PCR-confirmed SARS-CoV-2 infection or an uninfected control (not recorded which). In nucleotides, the CDR3 is TGTGCCAGCGCGGCGTACGAGCAGTACTTC. Its translation: CASAAYEQYF.